The 23 T cell receptor beta chains given below trace back to one sample, sequenced in a study of T cell responses to AZD1222 COVID-19 vaccine. TCRdb's copy holds only in-frame clones and misses some; the assay was immunoSEQ multiplex PCR. The sample contains over 55,000 clones, 84% of which appear only once. Material: peripheral blood, obtained on day 0 of AZD1222 vaccination. The source of these receptors is an adult in good health.

This chain joins TRBV7-2 and TRBJ1-2; 9 bases are a match to TRBD1. This CDR3 contains 13 residues. J lost 6 bases, V lost 6 bases, and 5 bases had no gene match. The V gene's germline CDR1 is SGHTA and CDR2 FQGNSA. The CDR3 reads CASRTGTGNGYTF. The CDR3 DNA reads TGTGCCAGCAGGACCGGGACAGGGAATGGCTACACCTTC.

The V and J genes are TRBV7-9 and TRBJ2-5, with D uncertain. Trimming shortened V by 1 base and J by 4 bases, and 19 bases separated the two germline ends. Per germline, CDR1 SEHNR and CDR2 FQNEAQ (reference sequence). CDR3 length equals 17 residues. The CDR3 DNA follows: TGTGCCAGCAGCTTAGTAATTGGGCCGGGTGGTGGAGAGACCCAGTACTTC. It specifies CASSLVIGPGGGETQYF. The variable domain in full, completed from reference TRBV7-9 and TRBJ2-5, reads DTGVSQNPRHKITKRGQNVTFRCDPISEHNRLYWYRQTLGQGPEFLTYFQNEAQLEKSRLLSDRFSAERPKGSFSTLEIQRTEQGDSAMYLCASSLVIGPGGGETQYFGPGTRLLVL.

CDR3 in amino acids: CASSFLTLNTEAFF. CDR3 bases: TGTGCCAGCAGCTTCCTGACCCTGAACACTGAAGCTTTCTTT. The V call is TRBV7-2, the J call TRBJ1-1; D not resolved. The CDR3 spans 14 residues. CDR1 and CDR2 from the germline V gene are SGHTA and FQGNSA. The V end was cut by 3 bases, the J end by 0 bases, with 8 bases between.

J is TRBJ1-2 and V is TRBV5-1, with TRBD1 as a possible D gene (6 bases). The CDR3 totals 14 residues. The germline V gene has CDR1 SGHRS and CDR2 YFSETQ. The V and J ends lost 1 base and 4 bases respectively, with 11 bases between them. The chain's CDR3 is CASSLREGVYGYTF. DNA of the CDR3: TGCGCCAGCAGCTTGAGGGAGGGGGTCTATGGCTACACCTTC. The full variable domain, with the rest looked up from reference TRBV5-1 and TRBJ1-2, is KAGVTQTPRYLIKTRGQQVTLSCSPISGHRSVSWYQQTPGQGLQFLFEYFSETQRNKGNFPGRFSGRQFSNSRSEMNVSTLELGDSALYLCASSLREGVYGYTFGSGTRLTVV.

The gene calls are TRBV12-2 and TRBJ2-7; TRBD1, the table's D call, lacks a check against the DNA. TRBV12-2 is a pseudogene locus. The CDR3 runs 18 residues. The CDR3 region has the DNA TGTGCAAGTCGCTTAGGGGATTACAGGGGACTTAAGTCCTACGAGCAGTACTTC. Translating gives CASRLGDYRGLKSYEQYF.

The CDR3 spells CASLPGQGRGYGYTF. CDR3 nucleotide sequence: TGTGCCAGCTTACCGGGACAGGGAAGGGGCTATGGCTACACCTTC. The chain has TRBV6-5 and TRBJ1-2; 9 positions match TRBD1. Trimming cost V 8 bases and J 4 bases; bases outside gene matches: 11. This CDR3 is 15 amino acids long. The V gene's germline CDR1 is MNHEY and CDR2 SVGAGI.

The rearrangement joins TRBV5-1 to TRBJ1-6; tentative D call: TRBD1 (6 bases). The CDR3 is made up of 16 amino acids. Germline CDR1 reads SGHRS; CDR2 reads YFSETQ. Between the trimmed V and J ends, which lost 3 bases and 10 bases, there was a span of 20 bases. The CDR3 sequence is CASSSGQTRVGSPLHF. The DNA of the CDR3 is TGCGCCAGCAGCTCCGGACAGACAAGGGTGGGATCACCCCTCCACTTT.

The chain links TRBV20-1 to TRBJ2-7; unclear D gene. The CDR3 covers 13 residues. The V end lost 3 bases, the J end lost 7 bases, and 16 bases lay between the germline ends. The germline V gene has CDR1 DFQATT and CDR2 SNEGSKA (reference sequence). The CDR3 here is CSASRPFKGEQYF. For the CDR3, the DNA is TGCAGTGCTAGTCGGCCTTTTAAAGGGGAGCAGTACTTC.

The chain employs TRBV28 and TRBJ1-2; TRBD1 is a possible D gene (6 bases). CDR1 is MDHEN, CDR2 SYDVKM, per germline. Trimming shortened V by 1 base and J by 4 bases, and 16 bases separated the two germline ends. This CDR3 has 16 residues. CDR3 protein: CASSLSSGAFGYGYTF. CDR3 nucleotide sequence: TGTGCCAGCAGTTTATCTTCGGGGGCCTTCGGCTATGGCTACACCTTC.

The CDR3 DNA sequence: TGTGCCAGGCAGGATCCACTAGCGGGGGGCCCCGAGCAGTACTTC. It specifies CARQDPLAGGPEQYF. This chain uses TRBV2 with TRBJ2-7; 12 bases agree with TRBD2. This CDR3 is 15 amino acids long. Trimming removed 9 bases from V and 6 bases from J; junction bases left unmatched: 12. Germline lookup yields CDR1 SNHLY and CDR2 FYNNEI.

This sequence joins TRBV7-7 and TRBJ1-1, with D perhaps TRBD1 (6 bases). The CDR3 is made up of 13 amino acids. Germline V CDR1 and CDR2: SSHAT, FNYEAQ (reference sequence). V lost 7 bases to trimming and J lost 4 bases, with 13 bases between them. Written as DNA, the CDR3 is TGTGCCAGCATCCCCCTCAGGGGCACTGAAGCTTTCTTT. Amino acids: CASIPLRGTEAFF.

The chain is built from TRBV2 and TRBJ1-5; 8 nucleotides align to TRBD1. V lost 8 bases to trimming and J lost 0 bases; unmatched junction nucleotides: 3. CDR1 is SNHLY and CDR2 is FYNNEI in the germline V gene. CDR3 length: 14 residues. For the CDR3, the DNA is TGTGCCAGCCGGACAGGGCTTAGCAATCAGCCCCAGCATTTT. It encodes CASRTGLSNQPQHF. The variable domain in full, completed from reference TRBV2 and TRBJ1-5, reads EPEVTQTPSHQVTQMGQEVILRCVPISNHLYFYWYRQILGQKVEFLVSFYNNEISEKSEIFDDQFSVERPDGSNFTLKIRSTKLEDSAMYFCASRTGLSNQPQHFGDGTRLSIL.

J is TRBJ1-2 and V is TRBV2; D uncertain. This CDR3 spans 14 amino acids. Trimming cost V 5 bases and J 8 bases, with 18 bases left between them. CDR1 is SNHLY, CDR2 FYNNEI, per germline. The CDR3 region has the DNA TGTGCCAGCAGTATTACACAAAGAACTTCCGGCTACACCTTC. It codes for CASSITQRTSGYTF.

The chain recombines TRBV21-1 with TRBJ1-1; the table's D gene call, TRBD1, was not cross checked with the DNA. TRBV21-1 is a known pseudogene. The CDR3 length is 15 residues. The CDR3 coding sequence is TGTGCCAGCAGCACCCGGGACAGGGTGAACACTGAAGCTTTCTTT. Protein product: CASSTRDRVNTEAFF.

The chain couples TRBV11-2 to TRBJ1-2; D uncertain. The germline V gene encodes CDR1 SGHAT and CDR2 FQNNGV. Trimming took 1 base from V and 7 from J, leaving 10 bases between them. CDR3 length: 13 amino acids. CDR3 DNA sequence: TGTGCCAGCAGCTTAGGCGGTCACGGTGGCTACACCTTC. This translates into CASSLGGHGGYTF.

The chain employs TRBV7-2 and TRBJ2-5, with a weak D call TRBD2 (6 bases). Trimming shortened V by 3 bases and J by 5 bases, and 13 bases separated the two germline ends. This CDR3 is 14 amino acids long. Germline V gene lookup returns CDR1 SGHTA and CDR2 FQGNSA. The DNA of the CDR3 is TGTGCCAGCAGCTTCCAGGGAGGTGGGGAGACCCAGTACTTC. Protein: CASSFQGGGETQYF.

The V call is TRBV3-1 (or the pseudogene TRBV3-2), the J call TRBJ1-4; 8 nucleotides align to TRBD1. In germline, CDR1 is LGHDT, CDR2 YNNKEL (reference sequence). V shed 2 bases, J shed 4 bases, and the junction held 3 bases outside the gene matches. This CDR3 is 15 amino acids long. CDR3 sequence (DNA): TGTGCCAGCAGCCAATGGGGACAGGTTAATGAAAAACTGTTTTTT. Its translation is CASSQWGQVNEKLFF.

This clone is a singleton in its sample. The rearrangement links TRBV7-8 to TRBJ2-2; 13 bases match TRBD2. Unmatched junction bases numbered 4, after V lost 6 bases and J lost 3 bases. There are 16 residues in the CDR3. CDR1 and CDR2 from the germline V gene are SGHVS and FQNEAQ. This CDR3 reads CASRTGLAGYTGELFF. The CDR3 DNA follows: TGTGCCAGCAGGACGGGACTAGCGGGATACACCGGGGAGCTGTTTTTT. The whole variable domain, remainder taken from reference TRBV7-8 and TRBJ2-2, is GAGVSQSPRYKVAKRGQDVALRCDPISGHVSLFWYQQALGQGPEFLTYFQNEAQLDKSGLPSDRFFAERPEGSVSTLKIQRTQQEDSAVYLCASRTGLAGYTGELFFGEGSRLTVL.

The genes are TRBV4-1 and TRBJ2-3, with TRBD1 matching 10 bases. V trimming: 3 bases; J trimming: 4 bases; junction bases outside the gene matches: 7. Germline assignment: CDR1 MGHRA and CDR2 YSYEKL. This CDR3 has 16 residues. This CDR3 is CASSHSGTGVADTQYF. The DNA of the CDR3 is TGCGCCAGCAGCCATTCCGGGACAGGGGTTGCAGATACGCAGTATTTT.

This clone is a singleton in its sample. The chain employs TRBV7-2 and TRBJ2-1, with 8 bases matching TRBD1. J was trimmed by 0 bases and V by 5 bases; bases with no gene match: 3. The CDR3 spans 15 residues. Germline loops: CDR1 SGHTA, CDR2 FQGNSA. The CDR3 loop reads CASSQQGASYNEQFF. Written as DNA, the CDR3 is TGTGCCAGCAGCCAGCAGGGGGCCTCCTACAATGAGCAGTTCTTC.

The chain has TRBV5-8 and TRBJ2-1, with 8 nucleotides matching TRBD1. The ends lost 1 base at V and 2 bases at J; junction bases unmatched: 2. Germline assignment: CDR1 SGHTS and CDR2 YDEGEE. The CDR3 is 15 residues long. The CDR3 spells CASSLSGGTYNEQFF. In nucleotides, the CDR3 is TGTGCCAGCAGCTTGTCAGGGGGCACCTACAATGAGCAGTTCTTC.

The CDR3 protein is CASSSPGYGYTF. CDR3 DNA sequence: TGTGCCAGCAGTTCCCCGGGCTATGGCTACACCTTC. The chain combines TRBV6-1 with TRBJ1-2; no clear D. There are 12 residues in the CDR3. V was pared by 5 bases and J by 4 bases, with 8 bases between. CDR1 is MNHNS and CDR2 is SASEGT in the germline V gene.

The chain carries TRBV3-1 (or the pseudogene TRBV3-2) and TRBJ1-1; no definite D call. The CDR3 contains 14 residues. Looked up from germline, CDR1 is LGHDT and CDR2 is YNNKEL (reference sequence). The V gene lost 1 base and the J gene lost 1 base, with 7 bases spanning the gap. Here the CDR3 DNA reads TGTGCCAGCAGCCAAGTCTCAGCGAACACTGAAGCTTTCTTT. Its translation: CASSQVSANTEAFF.